The subject of this entry is one T cell receptor beta chain. Original processing notes: Quantification of nucleated cells was approximated via reference gene primer amplification. Sequencing used immunoSEQ multiplex PCR; TCRdb keeps in-frame clones, though not all of them. V and J calls and clone size are given by that table; D and trimming were obtained from the DNA. In the table there are 60,000 to 75,000 clones, approximately 85% of which are singletons. This entry comes from a study of blood T cell repertoires in COVID-19. Study-wide context: Donors in the United States, Italy and Spain gave samples during acute or convalescent COVID-19.

CDR3 length: 15 amino acids. Trimming took 4 bases from V and 0 from J; bases not matched to a gene: 1. Germline values: CDR1 SGHNT, CDR2 YENEEA. The TCR was taken from a woman older than 75 with active or convalescent COVID-19. This chain connects TRBV11-3 to TRBJ2-2; 8 bases are a match to TRBD2. Sequenced: peripheral blood. The CDR3 DNA follows: TGTGCCAGCAGCTCGGGGGGGCCGAACACCGGGGAGCTGTTTTTT. This gives the protein CASSSGGPNTGELFF.